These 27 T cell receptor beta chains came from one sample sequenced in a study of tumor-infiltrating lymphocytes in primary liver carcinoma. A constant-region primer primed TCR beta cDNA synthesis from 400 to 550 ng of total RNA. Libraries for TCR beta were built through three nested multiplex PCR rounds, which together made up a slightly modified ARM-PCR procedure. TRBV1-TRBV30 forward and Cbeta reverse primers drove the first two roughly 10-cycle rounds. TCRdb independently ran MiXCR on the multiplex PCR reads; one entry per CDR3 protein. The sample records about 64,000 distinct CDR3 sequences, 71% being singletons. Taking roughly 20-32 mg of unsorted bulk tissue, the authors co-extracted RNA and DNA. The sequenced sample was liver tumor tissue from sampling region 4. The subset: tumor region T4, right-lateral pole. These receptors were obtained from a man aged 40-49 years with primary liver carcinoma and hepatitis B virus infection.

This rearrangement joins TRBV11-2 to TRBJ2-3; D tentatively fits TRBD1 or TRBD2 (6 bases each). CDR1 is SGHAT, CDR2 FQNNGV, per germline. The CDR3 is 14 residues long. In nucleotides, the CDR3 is TGTGTCAGTAGCACCGCGGGGCCACAGGGTACTCAGTATTTT. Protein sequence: CVSSTAGPQGTQYF.

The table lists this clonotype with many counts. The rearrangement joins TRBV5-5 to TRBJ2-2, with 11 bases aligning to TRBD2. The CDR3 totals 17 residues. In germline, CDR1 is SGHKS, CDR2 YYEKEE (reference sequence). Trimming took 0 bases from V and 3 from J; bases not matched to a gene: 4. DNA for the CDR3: TGTGCCAGCAGCTTGGGACTAGCGGGAAAGTACACCGGGGAGCTGTTTTTT. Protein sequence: CASSLGLAGKYTGELFF.

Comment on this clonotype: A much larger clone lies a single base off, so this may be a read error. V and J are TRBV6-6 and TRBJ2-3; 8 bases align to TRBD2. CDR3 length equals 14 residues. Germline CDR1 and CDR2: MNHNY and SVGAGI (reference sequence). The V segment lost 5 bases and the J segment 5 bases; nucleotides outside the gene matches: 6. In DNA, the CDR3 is TGTGCCAGCAGTCGGACTAGCCAGAGAGATACGCAGTATTTT. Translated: CASSRTSQRDTQYF.

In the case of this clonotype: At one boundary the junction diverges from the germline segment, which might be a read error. The CDR3 spells CASSPGFQETQYF. In nucleotides, the CDR3 is TGTGCCAGCAGTCCAGGGTTCCAAGAGACTCAGTACTTC. The chain employs TRBV6-5 and TRBJ2-5, with D possibly being TRBD1 (5 bases). Germline V gene data show CDR1 as MNHEY and CDR2 as SVGAGI. This CDR3 region has 13 residues.

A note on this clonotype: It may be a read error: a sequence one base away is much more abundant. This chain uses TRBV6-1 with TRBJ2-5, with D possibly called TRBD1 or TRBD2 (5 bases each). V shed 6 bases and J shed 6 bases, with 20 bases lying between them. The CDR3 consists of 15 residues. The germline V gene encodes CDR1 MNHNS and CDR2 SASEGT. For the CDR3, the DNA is TGTGCCAGCAGCCCCGAGAGGGGTATGGCGCAGACCCAGTACTTC. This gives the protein CASSPERGMAQTQYF.

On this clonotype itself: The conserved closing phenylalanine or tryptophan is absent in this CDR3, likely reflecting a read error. The CDR3 sequence: CASSLGVIYEQYL. In DNA, the CDR3 is TGCGCCAGTAGCTTGGGAGTAATCTACGAGCAGTACTTA. The chain combines TRBV5-1 with TRBJ2-7; D might be TRBD2 (5 bases). CDR3 size: 13 residues. CDR1 is SGHRS, CDR2 YFSETQ, per germline.

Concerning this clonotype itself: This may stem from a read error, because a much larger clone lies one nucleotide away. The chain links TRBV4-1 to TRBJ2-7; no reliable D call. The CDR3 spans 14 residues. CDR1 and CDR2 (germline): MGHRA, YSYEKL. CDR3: CAGSQETPVDEQYF. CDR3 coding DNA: TGCGCCGGCAGCCAAGAGACCCCTGTTGACGAGCAGTACTTC.

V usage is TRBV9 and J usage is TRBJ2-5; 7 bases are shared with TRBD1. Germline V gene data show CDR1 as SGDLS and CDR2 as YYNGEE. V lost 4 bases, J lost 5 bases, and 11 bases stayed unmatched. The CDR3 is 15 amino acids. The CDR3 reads CASSIGRQGWETQYF. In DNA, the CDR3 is TGTGCCAGCAGCATAGGTAGACAGGGTTGGGAGACCCAGTACTTC. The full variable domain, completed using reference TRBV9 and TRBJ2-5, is DSGVTQTPKHLITATGQRVTLRCSPRSGDLSVYWYQQSLDQGLQFLIQYYNGEERAKGNILERFSAQQFPDLHSELNLSSLELGDSALYFCASSIGRQGWETQYFGPGTRLLVL.

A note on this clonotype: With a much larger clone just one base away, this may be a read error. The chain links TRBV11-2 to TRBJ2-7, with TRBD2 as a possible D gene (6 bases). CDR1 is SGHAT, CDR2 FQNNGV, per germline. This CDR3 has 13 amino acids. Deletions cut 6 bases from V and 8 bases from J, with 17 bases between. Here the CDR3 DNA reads TGTGCCAGCAGATTAAGTGAGCGGGTCCAGCAGTACTTC. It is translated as CASRLSERVQQYF.

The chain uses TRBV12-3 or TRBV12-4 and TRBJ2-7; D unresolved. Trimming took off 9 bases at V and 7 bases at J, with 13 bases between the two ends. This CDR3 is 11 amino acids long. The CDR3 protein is CASRQSLEQYF. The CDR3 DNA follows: TGTGCCAGTAGGCAGTCTCTGGAGCAGTACTTC.

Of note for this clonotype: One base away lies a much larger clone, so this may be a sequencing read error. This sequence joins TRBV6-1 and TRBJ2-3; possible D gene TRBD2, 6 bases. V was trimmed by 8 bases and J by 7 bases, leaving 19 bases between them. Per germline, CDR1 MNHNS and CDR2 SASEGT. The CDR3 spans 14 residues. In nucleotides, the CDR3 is TGTGCCAGCGGACTATCGGGAGAAACATATACGCAGTATTTT. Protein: CASGLSGETYTQYF.

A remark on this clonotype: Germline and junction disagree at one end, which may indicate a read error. CDR3 protein: CVSGESGSLADTQYF. Written as DNA, the CDR3 is TGTGTTAGTGGGGAGAGCGGTAGTTTGGCCGATACGCAGTATTTT. The gene calls are TRBV12-5 and TRBJ2-3; D perhaps matches TRBD2 (5 bases). CDR1 and CDR2 from the germline V gene are LGHNT and FRNRAP. The CDR3 extends over 15 amino acids.

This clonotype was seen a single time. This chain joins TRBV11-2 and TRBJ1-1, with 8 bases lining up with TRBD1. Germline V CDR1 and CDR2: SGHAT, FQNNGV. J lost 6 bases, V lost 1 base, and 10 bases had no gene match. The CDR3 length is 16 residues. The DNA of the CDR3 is TGTGCCAGCAGCTTAGCCCACAGGGGGACGGGAGCTGAAGCTTTCTTT. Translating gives CASSLAHRGTGAEAFF.

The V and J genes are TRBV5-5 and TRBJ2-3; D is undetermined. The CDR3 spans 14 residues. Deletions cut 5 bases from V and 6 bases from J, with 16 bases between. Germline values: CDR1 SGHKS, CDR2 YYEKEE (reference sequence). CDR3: CASSPTSANDTQYF. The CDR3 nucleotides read TGTGCCAGCAGTCCCACCTCGGCCAATGATACGCAGTATTTT.

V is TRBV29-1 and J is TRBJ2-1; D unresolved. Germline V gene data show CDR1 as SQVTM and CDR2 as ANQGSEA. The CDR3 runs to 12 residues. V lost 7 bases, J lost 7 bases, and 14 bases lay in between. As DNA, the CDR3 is TGCAGCGCCCTCTCGCGCGGAAATGAGCAGTTCTTC. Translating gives CSALSRGNEQFF.

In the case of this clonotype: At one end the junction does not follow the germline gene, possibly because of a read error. In DNA, the CDR3 is TGCAGCATCCGGGCGGGGCGCGGAGATACGCACTATTTT. It encodes CSIRAGRGDTHYF. The rearrangement joins TRBV29-1 to TRBJ2-3, with D possibly being TRBD2 (6 bases). Germline-derived CDR1 and CDR2 are SQVTM and ANQGSEA. The CDR3 consists of 13 residues.

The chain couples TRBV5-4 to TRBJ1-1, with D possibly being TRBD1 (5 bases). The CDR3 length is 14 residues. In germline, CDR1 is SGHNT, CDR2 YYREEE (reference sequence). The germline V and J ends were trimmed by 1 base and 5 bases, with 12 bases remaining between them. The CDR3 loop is CASSLPRANTEAFF. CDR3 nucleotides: TGTGCCAGCAGCTTGCCCAGGGCGAATACTGAAGCTTTCTTT.

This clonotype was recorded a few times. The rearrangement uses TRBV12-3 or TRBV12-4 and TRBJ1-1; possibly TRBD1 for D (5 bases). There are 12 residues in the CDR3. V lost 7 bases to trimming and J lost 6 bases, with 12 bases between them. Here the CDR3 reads CASKKGRAEAFF. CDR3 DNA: TGTGCCAGCAAAAAGGGGCGGGCTGAAGCTTTCTTT.

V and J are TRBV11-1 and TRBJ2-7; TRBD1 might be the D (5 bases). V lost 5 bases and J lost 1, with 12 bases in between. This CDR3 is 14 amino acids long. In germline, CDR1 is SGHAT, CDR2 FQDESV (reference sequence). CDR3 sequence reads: CASSPSQGSYEQYF. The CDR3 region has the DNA TGTGCCAGCAGCCCCTCCCAGGGTTCCTACGAGCAGTACTTC.

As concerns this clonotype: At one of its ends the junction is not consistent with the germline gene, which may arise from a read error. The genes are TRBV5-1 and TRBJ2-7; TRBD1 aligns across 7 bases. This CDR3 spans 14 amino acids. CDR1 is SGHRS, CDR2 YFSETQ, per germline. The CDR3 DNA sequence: TGCGCCGGCAGCTTGGCAGGGGGTGAATCCGAGCAGTACTTC. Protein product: CAGSLAGGESEQYF.

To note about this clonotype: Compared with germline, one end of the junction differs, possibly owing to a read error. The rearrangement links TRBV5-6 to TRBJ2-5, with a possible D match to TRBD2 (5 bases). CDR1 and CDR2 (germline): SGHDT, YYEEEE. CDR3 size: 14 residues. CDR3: CASSSPVWGEAQYF. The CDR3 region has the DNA TGTGCCAGCAGCTCACCGGTCTGGGGAGAGGCCCAGTACTTC.

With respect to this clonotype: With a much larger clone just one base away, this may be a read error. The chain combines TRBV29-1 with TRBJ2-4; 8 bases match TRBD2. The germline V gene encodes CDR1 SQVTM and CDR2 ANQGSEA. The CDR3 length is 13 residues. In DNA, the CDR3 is TGCAACGGGGGGGACATAGCCAAAAACATTCAGTACTTC. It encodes CNGGDIAKNIQYF.

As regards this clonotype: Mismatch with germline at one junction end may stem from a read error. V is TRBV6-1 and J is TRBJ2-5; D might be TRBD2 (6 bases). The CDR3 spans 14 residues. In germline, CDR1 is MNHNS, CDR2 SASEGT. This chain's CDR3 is CASSEASATTSQHF. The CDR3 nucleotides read TGTGCCAGCAGTGAGGCTAGCGCCACGACCTCCCAGCACTTC.

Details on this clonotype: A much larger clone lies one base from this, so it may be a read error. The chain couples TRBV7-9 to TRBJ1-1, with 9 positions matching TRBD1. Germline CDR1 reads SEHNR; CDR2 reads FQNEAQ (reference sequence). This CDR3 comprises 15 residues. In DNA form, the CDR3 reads TGTGCCAGCAGCACTATACGGGACAGGGTTACGGAAGATTTCTTT. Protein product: CASSTIRDRVTEDFF. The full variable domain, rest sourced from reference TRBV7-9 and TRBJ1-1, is DTGVSQNPRHKITKRGQNVTFRCDPISEHNRLYWYRQTLGQGPEFLTYFQNEAQLEKSRLLSDRFSAERPKGSFSTLEIQRTEQGDSAMYLCASSTIRDRVTEDFFGQGTRLTVV.

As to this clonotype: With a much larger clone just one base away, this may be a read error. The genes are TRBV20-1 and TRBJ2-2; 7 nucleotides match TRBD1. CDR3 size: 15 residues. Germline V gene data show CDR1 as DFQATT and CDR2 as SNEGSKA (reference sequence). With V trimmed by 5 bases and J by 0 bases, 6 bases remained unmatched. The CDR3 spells CSASQQGANTGELFF. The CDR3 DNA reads TGCAGTGCTTCCCAGCAGGGGGCGAACACCGGGGAGCTGTTTTTT.

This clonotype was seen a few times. CDR3 DNA sequence: TGTGCCAGCAAAAACCCGTCTAGTTGGAGTCTCAATGAGCAGTTCTTC. It is translated as CASKNPSSWSLNEQFF. The chain employs TRBV28 and TRBJ2-1, with unresolved D. V lost 7 bases, J lost 6 bases, and 22 bases lay in between. The CDR3 has 16 amino acids. Germline assignment: CDR1 MDHEN and CDR2 SYDVKM.

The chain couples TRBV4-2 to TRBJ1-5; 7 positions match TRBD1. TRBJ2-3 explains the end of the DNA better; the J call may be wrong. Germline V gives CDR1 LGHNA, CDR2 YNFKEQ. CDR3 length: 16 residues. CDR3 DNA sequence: TGTGCCAGCAGCCAAGATCTAGGGGATGGGGGACAGCCCCAGTATTTT. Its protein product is CASSQDLGDGGQPQYF.